A single sample is the source of the 2 T cell receptor beta chains below, sequenced in a study of T-cell memory formation after mild COVID-19. TCRdb passed the 5' RACE reads through MiXCR, listing each CDR3 protein once. The table shows about 140,000 distinct CDR3 sequences, with 14% to 15% occurring only once. Sequenced: PBMCs or a T cell subset sorted from them (not recorded which). These receptor sequences come from an adult woman who had mild COVID-19 (a few samples of this study predate the infection). Cell type and time point are not known.

J is TRBJ2-5 and V is TRBV5-1; D is possibly TRBD1 (5 bases). The CDR3 runs to 17 residues. Germline values: CDR1 SGHRS, CDR2 YFSETQ. V lost 1 base and J lost 2, with 18 bases in between. This chain's CDR3 is CASSLSVSTAPQETQYF. For the CDR3, the DNA is TGCGCCAGCAGCTTGTCGGTTTCGACAGCGCCGCAAGAGACCCAGTACTTC. The variable domain in full, completed from reference TRBV5-1 and TRBJ2-5, reads KAGVTQTPRYLIKTRGQQVTLSCSPISGHRSVSWYQQTPGQGLQFLFEYFSETQRNKGNFPGRFSGRQFSNSRSEMNVSTLELGDSALYLCASSLSVSTAPQETQYFGPGTRLLVL.

V and J are TRBV7-2 and TRBJ2-1; D may be TRBD2 (5 bases). Germline V lookup: CDR1 SGHTA, CDR2 FQGNSA. The CDR3 is 15 residues long. Trimming left V 1 base short and J 6 bases short, with 13 bases between. This CDR3 reads CASSLGGGGLNEQFF. The DNA of the CDR3 is TGTGCCAGCAGCTTAGGGGGTGGCGGGCTCAATGAGCAGTTCTTC.